Listed below are T cell receptor beta chains from one sample, sequenced in a study of CD8 T cells in Susac syndrome. TCRdb reprocessed the immunoSEQ multiplex PCR reads via MiXCR and lists one record per CDR3 protein. Of 73,000 or so distinct CDR3 sequences detected, about 94% appear once; the ten largest clones hold 0.35% to 0.5%. The specimen was CD8+ T cells from PBMCs. Every receptor here comes from a human donor with multiple sclerosis. Each CDR3 is given with its conserved first and last residue. Fields, in order: D gene, J gene, clone size, V gene, CDR3 DNA, CDR3 protein. D genes are given only for firm matches. Clone size appears in some rows only: once, few, many, or a class for an expanded clone.

d_call: NA
j_call: TRBJ2-3
clone_size: NA
v_call: TRBV20-1
cdr3_nt: TGCAGTGCTAGCGTAGCGCAGTATTTT
cdr3_aa: CSASVAQYF

d_call: TRBD1
j_call: TRBJ1-1
clone_size: NA
v_call: TRBV29-1
cdr3_nt: TGCAGCGTTCCCAGACAGGGGAACACTGAAGCTTTCTTT
cdr3_aa: CSVPRQGNTEAFF

d_call: NA
j_call: TRBJ1-2
clone_size: NA
v_call: TRBV20-1
cdr3_nt: TGCAGTGCTAACGAGACAGGCCGGGTGGACTATGGCTACACCTTC
cdr3_aa: CSANETGRVDYGYTF

d_call: NA
j_call: TRBJ1-4
clone_size: NA
v_call: TRBV29-1
cdr3_nt: TGCAGCGTTGAACCAAGGCAGGCCCAGGAAAAACTGTTTTTT
cdr3_aa: CSVEPRQAQEKLFF

d_call: NA
j_call: TRBJ2-1
clone_size: once
v_call: TRBV12-3/TRBV12-4
cdr3_nt: TGTGCCAGCAGTCCCCTTGGTGGGAGCCAGTCCTACAATGAGCAGTTCTTC
cdr3_aa: CASSPLGGSQSYNEQFF

d_call: TRBD2
j_call: TRBJ2-2
clone_size: NA
v_call: TRBV19
cdr3_nt: TGTGCCAGTAGGGGGATAGCGGGAGAGAACACCGGGGAGCTGTTTTTT
cdr3_aa: CASRGIAGENTGELFF

d_call: TRBD2
j_call: TRBJ2-5
clone_size: NA
v_call: TRBV3-1
cdr3_nt: TGTGCCAGCAGCCAAGCTGGGACTAGCGGGAGTTCGAGTTCGGAGACCCAGTACTTC
cdr3_aa: CASSQAGTSGSSSSETQYF

d_call: NA
j_call: TRBJ2-3
clone_size: NA
v_call: TRBV29-1
cdr3_nt: TGCAGCGTTGTGGGGGCGCAAAGGACAGATACGCAGTATTTT
cdr3_aa: CSVVGAQRTDTQYF

d_call: NA
j_call: TRBJ2-7
clone_size: NA
v_call: TRBV5-8
cdr3_nt: TGTGCCAGCAGCTTGATGGGGGACTACGAGCAGTACTTC
cdr3_aa: CASSLMGDYEQYF

d_call: TRBD2
j_call: TRBJ2-3
clone_size: NA
v_call: TRBV29-1
cdr3_nt: TGCAGCGTTGAGCCAGGACTAGCTCGAACAGATACGCAGTATTTT
cdr3_aa: CSVEPGLARTDTQYF

d_call: TRBD1
j_call: TRBJ2-5
clone_size: NA
v_call: TRBV11-2
cdr3_nt: TGTGCCAGCAGCCTTCCGGACAGGGTCGGGGAGACCCAGTACTTC
cdr3_aa: CASSLPDRVGETQYF

d_call: NA
j_call: TRBJ2-1
clone_size: NA
v_call: TRBV4-1
cdr3_nt: TGCGCCAGCAGCCAAGGGTCAGGGGCCAATGAGCAGTTCTTC
cdr3_aa: CASSQGSGANEQFF

d_call: NA
j_call: TRBJ1-2
clone_size: NA
v_call: TRBV29-1
cdr3_nt: TGCAGCGCCCTGGACAGCTCGGAGGACTATGGCTACACCTTC
cdr3_aa: CSALDSSEDYGYTF

d_call: NA
j_call: TRBJ2-4
clone_size: NA
v_call: TRBV20-1
cdr3_nt: TGCAGTGCTAGAGAGGGCACCCGCGGGGCCAAAAACATTCAGTACTTC
cdr3_aa: CSAREGTRGAKNIQYF

d_call: NA
j_call: TRBJ2-7
clone_size: NA
v_call: TRBV20-1
cdr3_nt: TGCAGTGCTAGGGTAGGACCCCCAGGATACGAGCAGTACTTC
cdr3_aa: CSARVGPPGYEQYF

d_call: NA
j_call: TRBJ1-1
clone_size: NA
v_call: TRBV7-9
cdr3_nt: TGTGCCAGCAGCTCTGGCGTGCAGAGGGTTGAAGCTTTCTTT
cdr3_aa: CASSSGVQRVEAFF

d_call: NA
j_call: TRBJ2-7
clone_size: NA
v_call: TRBV19
cdr3_nt: TGTGCCAGTAGCCTAAATGCCGGATCCTACGAGCAGTACTTC
cdr3_aa: CASSLNAGSYEQYF

d_call: NA
j_call: TRBJ2-7
clone_size: NA
v_call: TRBV3-1
cdr3_nt: TGTGCCAGCAGCCAAGAAACGTTCTCCTACGAGCAGTACTTC
cdr3_aa: CASSQETFSYEQYF

d_call: TRBD1
j_call: TRBJ1-2
clone_size: NA
v_call: TRBV5-1
cdr3_nt: TGCGCCAGCACCATGACAGGGGTTTCAGGGTTAAACGGCTACACCTTC
cdr3_aa: CASTMTGVSGLNGYTF

d_call: TRBD1
j_call: TRBJ1-1
clone_size: NA
v_call: TRBV5-1
cdr3_nt: TGCGCCAGCAGCTTGGGACAGGGAGGCACTGAAGCTTTCTTT
cdr3_aa: CASSLGQGGTEAFF

d_call: TRBD1
j_call: TRBJ2-7
clone_size: NA
v_call: TRBV3-1
cdr3_nt: TGTGCCAGCCAGTCCCCGAGGGGGCCTTCCTACGAGCAGTACTTC
cdr3_aa: CASQSPRGPSYEQYF

d_call: NA
j_call: TRBJ2-1
clone_size: once
v_call: TRBV12-3/TRBV12-4
cdr3_nt: TGTGCCAGCAGTTTAAGGAAAGGTATCGACAATGAGCAGTTCTTC
cdr3_aa: CASSLRKGIDNEQFF

d_call: NA
j_call: TRBJ2-5
clone_size: NA
v_call: TRBV9
cdr3_nt: TGTGCCAGCAGCGCGGGGGACATGAAAGAGACCCAGTACTTC
cdr3_aa: CASSAGDMKETQYF

d_call: NA
j_call: TRBJ2-7
clone_size: NA
v_call: TRBV7-9
cdr3_nt: TGTGCCAGCAGCCCCCGGAAGTGGGAGGAGTACGAGCAGTACTTC
cdr3_aa: CASSPRKWEEYEQYF

d_call: NA
j_call: TRBJ2-7
clone_size: once
v_call: TRBV6-5
cdr3_nt: TGTGCCAGCAGTTACTCGATTCCGGAGGCGAGACAGAGGAGCTCCTACGAGCAGTACTTC
cdr3_aa: CASSYSIPEARQRSSYEQYF

d_call: NA
j_call: TRBJ2-3
clone_size: NA
v_call: TRBV6-1
cdr3_nt: TGTGCCAGCAGTGAACTGAGATCAGATACGCAGTATTTT
cdr3_aa: CASSELRSDTQYF

d_call: NA
j_call: TRBJ2-6
clone_size: NA
v_call: TRBV7-2
cdr3_nt: TGTGCCAGCAGCCCAAGCAGTGAACCTAGCTCTGGGGCCAACGTCCTGACTTTC
cdr3_aa: CASSPSSEPSSGANVLTF

d_call: NA
j_call: TRBJ1-5
clone_size: NA
v_call: TRBV7-8
cdr3_nt: TGTGCCAGCAGCTCCCTACGGGGCGAGAGCAATCAGCCCCAGCATTTT
cdr3_aa: CASSSLRGESNQPQHF